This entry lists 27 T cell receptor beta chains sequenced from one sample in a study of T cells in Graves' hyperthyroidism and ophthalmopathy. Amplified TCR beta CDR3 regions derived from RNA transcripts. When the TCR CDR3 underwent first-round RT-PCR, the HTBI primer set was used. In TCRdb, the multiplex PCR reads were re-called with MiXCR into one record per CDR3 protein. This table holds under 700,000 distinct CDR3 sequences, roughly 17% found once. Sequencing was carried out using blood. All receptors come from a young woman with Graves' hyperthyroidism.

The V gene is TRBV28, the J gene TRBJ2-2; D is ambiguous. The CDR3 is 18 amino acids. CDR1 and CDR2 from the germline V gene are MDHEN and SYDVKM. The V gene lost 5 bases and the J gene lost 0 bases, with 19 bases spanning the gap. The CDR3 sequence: CASSLVFSKKSNTGELFF. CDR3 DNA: TGTGCCAGCAGTCTTGTATTCAGCAAGAAATCGAACACCGGGGAGCTGTTTTTT. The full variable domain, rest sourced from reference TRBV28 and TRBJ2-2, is DVKVTQSSRYLVKRTGEKVFLECVQDMDHENMFWYRQDPGLGLRLIYFSYDVKMKEKGDIPEGYSVSREKKERFSLILESASTNQTSMYLCASSLVFSKKSNTGELFFGEGSRLTVL.

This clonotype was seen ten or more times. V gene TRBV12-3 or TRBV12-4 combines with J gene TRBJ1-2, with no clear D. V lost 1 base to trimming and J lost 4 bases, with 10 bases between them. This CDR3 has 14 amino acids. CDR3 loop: CASSLVSGLYGYTF. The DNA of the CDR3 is TGTGCCAGCAGTTTAGTGTCGGGCCTCTATGGCTACACCTTC.

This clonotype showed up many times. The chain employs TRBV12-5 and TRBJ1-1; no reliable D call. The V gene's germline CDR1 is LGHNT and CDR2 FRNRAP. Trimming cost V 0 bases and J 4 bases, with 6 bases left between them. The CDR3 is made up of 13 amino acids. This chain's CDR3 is CASGLVLSTEAFF. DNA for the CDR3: TGTGCTAGTGGTTTGGTATTGTCCACTGAAGCTTTCTTT.

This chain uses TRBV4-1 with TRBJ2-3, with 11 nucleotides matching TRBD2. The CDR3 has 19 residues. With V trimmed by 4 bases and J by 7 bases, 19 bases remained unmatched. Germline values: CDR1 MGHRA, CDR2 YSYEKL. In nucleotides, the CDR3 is TGCGCCAGCAGCCGGATGTCCCGTCTAATAGCGGGGGGGCTTCATACGCAGTATTTT. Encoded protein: CASSRMSRLIAGGLHTQYF.

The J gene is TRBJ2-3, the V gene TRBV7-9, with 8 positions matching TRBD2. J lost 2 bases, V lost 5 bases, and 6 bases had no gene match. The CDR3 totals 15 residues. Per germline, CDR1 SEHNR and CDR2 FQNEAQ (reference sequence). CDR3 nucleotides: TGTGCCAGCAGCCCCGGACTAGCAAACACAGATACGCAGTATTTT. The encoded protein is CASSPGLANTDTQYF.

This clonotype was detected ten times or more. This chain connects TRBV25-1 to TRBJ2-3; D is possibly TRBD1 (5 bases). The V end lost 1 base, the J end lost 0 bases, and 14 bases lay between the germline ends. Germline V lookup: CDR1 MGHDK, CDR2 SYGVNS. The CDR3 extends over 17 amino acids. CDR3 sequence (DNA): TGTGCCAGCAGTGAATCCCCAGGGCGGCCTAGCACAGATACGCAGTATTTT. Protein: CASSESPGRPSTDTQYF.

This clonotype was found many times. The CDR3 DNA reads TGTGCCAGCAGTTTTCGAGCAGGTGGCGAGCAGTACTTC. Its protein product is CASSFRAGGEQYF. The rearrangement links TRBV12-3 or TRBV12-4 to TRBJ2-7; no firm D call. V lost 3 bases, J lost 6 bases, and 12 bases lay in between. The CDR3 has 13 amino acids.

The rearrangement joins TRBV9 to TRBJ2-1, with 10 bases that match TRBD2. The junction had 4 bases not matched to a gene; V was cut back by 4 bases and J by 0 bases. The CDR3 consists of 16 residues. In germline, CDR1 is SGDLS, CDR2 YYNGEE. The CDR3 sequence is CASSSQREGSYNEQFF. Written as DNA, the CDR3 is TGTGCCAGCAGCTCTCAGCGGGAGGGCTCCTACAATGAGCAGTTCTTC.

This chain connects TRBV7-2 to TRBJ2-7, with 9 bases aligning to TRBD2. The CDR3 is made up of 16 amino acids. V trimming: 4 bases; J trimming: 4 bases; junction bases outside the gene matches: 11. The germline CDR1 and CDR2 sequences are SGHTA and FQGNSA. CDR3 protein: CASSSLGGAGGYEQYF. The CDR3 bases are TGTGCCAGCAGCTCGTTGGGGGGAGCGGGGGGTTACGAGCAGTACTTC.

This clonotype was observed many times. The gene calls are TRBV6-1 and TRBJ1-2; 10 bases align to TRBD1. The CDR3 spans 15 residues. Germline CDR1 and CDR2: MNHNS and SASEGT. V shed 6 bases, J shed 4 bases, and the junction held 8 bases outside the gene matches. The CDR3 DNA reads TGTGCCAGCAGACTAGAGACAGGGGGCGGCTATGGCTACACCTTC. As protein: CASRLETGGGYGYTF.

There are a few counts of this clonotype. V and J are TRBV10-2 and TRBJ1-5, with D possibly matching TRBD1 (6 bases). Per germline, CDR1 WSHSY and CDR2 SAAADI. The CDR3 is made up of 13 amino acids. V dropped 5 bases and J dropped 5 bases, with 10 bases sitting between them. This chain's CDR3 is CASSNYRDQPQHF. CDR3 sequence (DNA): TGCGCCAGCAGTAACTACAGGGATCAGCCCCAGCATTTT.

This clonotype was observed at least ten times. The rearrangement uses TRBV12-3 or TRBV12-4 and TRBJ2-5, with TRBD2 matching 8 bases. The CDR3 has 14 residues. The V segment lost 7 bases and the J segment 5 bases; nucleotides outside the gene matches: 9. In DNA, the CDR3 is TGTGCCAGCACCCCGGGACTAGGGGGGGAGACCCAGTACTTC. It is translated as CASTPGLGGETQYF.

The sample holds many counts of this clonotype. CDR3 bases: TGTGCCAGCAGCTTCTCGGCAGGGCCCTACGAGCAGTACTTC. It yields the protein CASSFSAGPYEQYF. The J gene is TRBJ2-7, the V gene TRBV7-2; D perhaps matches TRBD1 (5 bases). In germline, CDR1 is SGHTA, CDR2 FQGNSA. This CDR3 comprises 14 residues. Trimming removed 3 bases at V and 2 bases at J, with 11 bases between.

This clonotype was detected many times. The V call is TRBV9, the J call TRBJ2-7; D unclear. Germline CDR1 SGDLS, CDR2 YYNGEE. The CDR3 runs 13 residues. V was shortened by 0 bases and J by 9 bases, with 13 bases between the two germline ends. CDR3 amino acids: CASSVGSYSVQYF. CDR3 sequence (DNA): TGTGCCAGCAGCGTAGGGTCCTATTCGGTGCAGTACTTC.

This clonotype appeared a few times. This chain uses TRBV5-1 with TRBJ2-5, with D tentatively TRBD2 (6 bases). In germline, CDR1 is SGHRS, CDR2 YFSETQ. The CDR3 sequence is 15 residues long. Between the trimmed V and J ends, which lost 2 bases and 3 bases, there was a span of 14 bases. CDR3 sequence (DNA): TGCGCCAGCAGCTTTAGCGGCAGTAAAGAAGAGACCCAGTACTTC. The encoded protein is CASSFSGSKEETQYF.

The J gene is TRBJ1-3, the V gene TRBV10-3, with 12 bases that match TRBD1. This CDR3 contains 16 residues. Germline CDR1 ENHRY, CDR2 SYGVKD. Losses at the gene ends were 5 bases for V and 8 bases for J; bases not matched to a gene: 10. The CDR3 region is CAISLAPGQGADTIYF. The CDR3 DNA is TGTGCCATCAGTCTGGCGCCGGGACAGGGGGCTGACACCATATATTTT.

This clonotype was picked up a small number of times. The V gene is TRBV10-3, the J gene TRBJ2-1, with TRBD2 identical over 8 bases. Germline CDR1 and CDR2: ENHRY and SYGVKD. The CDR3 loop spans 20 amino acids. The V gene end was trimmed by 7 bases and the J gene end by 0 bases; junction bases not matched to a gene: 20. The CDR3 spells CAITHRGSGEHPSSYNEQFF. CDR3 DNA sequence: TGTGCCATCACCCACCGGGGTAGCGGGGAACACCCAAGCTCCTACAATGAGCAGTTCTTC.

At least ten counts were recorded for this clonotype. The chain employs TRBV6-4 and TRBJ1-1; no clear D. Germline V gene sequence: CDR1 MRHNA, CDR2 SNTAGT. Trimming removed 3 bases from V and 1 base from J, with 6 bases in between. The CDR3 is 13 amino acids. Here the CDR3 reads CASSEYENTEAFF. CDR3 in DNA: TGTGCCAGCAGTGAATATGAGAACACTGAAGCTTTCTTT.

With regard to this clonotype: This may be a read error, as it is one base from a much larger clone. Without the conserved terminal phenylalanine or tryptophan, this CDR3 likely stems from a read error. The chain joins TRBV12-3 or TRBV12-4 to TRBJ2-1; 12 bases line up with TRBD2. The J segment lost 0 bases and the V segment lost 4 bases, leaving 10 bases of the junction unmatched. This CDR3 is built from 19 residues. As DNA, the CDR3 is TGTGCCAGCAGTTCTATTCTAGCGGGAGGGCCTTACTCCTACAATGAGCAGTTCCTC. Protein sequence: CASSSILAGGPYSYNEQFL.

The CDR3 sequence: CASSPTGYYEQYF. As DNA, the CDR3 is TGTGCCAGCAGTCCAACCGGTTACTACGAGCAGTACTTC. The V and J genes are TRBV6-1 and TRBJ2-7; D ambiguous. Trimming left V 5 bases short and J 3 bases short, with 11 bases between. CDR1 and CDR2 (germline): MNHNS, SASEGT. The CDR3 has 13 residues.

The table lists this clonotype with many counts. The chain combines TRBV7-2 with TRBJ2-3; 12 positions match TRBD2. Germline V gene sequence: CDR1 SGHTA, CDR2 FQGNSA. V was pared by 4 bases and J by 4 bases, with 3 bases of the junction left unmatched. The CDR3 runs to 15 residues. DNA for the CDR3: TGTGCCAGCAGCTCCTCTAGCGGGAGGGCAGATACGCAGTATTTT. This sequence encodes CASSSSSGRADTQYF.

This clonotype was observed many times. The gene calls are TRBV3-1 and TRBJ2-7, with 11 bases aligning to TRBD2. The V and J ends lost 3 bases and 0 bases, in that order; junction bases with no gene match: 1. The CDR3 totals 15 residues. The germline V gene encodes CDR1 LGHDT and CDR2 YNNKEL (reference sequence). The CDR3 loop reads CASSQGLAASYEQYF. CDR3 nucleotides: TGTGCCAGCAGCCAGGGACTAGCGGCCTCCTACGAGCAGTACTTC.

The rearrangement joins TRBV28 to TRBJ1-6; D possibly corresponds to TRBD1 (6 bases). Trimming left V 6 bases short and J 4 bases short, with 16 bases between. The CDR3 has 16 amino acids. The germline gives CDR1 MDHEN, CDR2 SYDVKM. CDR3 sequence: CASSTQGFGYNSPLHF. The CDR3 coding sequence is TGTGCCAGCAGCACCCAGGGGTTCGGGTATAATTCACCCCTCCACTTT.

In DNA form, the CDR3 reads TGTGCCAGCAGTCTCCGCGGAATCAATCAGCCCCAGCATTTT. Encoded protein: CASSLRGINQPQHF. The chain carries TRBV12-3 or TRBV12-4 and TRBJ1-5; D not certain. V lost 5 bases and J 3 bases, leaving 11 bases between the germline ends. The CDR3 loop spans 14 amino acids.

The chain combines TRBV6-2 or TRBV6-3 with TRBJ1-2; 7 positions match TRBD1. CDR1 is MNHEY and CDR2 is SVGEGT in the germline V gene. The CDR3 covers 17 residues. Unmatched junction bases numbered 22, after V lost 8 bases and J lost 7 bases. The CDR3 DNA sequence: TGTGCCAGCCGGCGGGGGCAGGGGGGAGTCGTAGTTGGTGGCTACACCTTC. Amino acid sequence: CASRRGQGGVVVGGYTF.

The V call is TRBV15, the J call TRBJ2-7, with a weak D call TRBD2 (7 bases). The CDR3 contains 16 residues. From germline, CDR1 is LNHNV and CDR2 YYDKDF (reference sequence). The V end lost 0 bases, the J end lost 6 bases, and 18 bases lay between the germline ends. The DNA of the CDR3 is TGTGCCACCAGCAGAGAGGTGGGGGGGGCCTTTACCGAGCAGTACTTC. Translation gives CATSREVGGAFTEQYF. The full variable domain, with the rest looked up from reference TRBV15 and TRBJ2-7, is DAMVIQNPRYQVTQFGKPVTLSCSQTLNHNVMYWYQQKSSQAPKLLFHYYDKDFNNEADTPDNFQSRRPNTSFCFLDIRSPGLGDTAMYLCATSREVGGAFTEQYFGPGTRLTVT.

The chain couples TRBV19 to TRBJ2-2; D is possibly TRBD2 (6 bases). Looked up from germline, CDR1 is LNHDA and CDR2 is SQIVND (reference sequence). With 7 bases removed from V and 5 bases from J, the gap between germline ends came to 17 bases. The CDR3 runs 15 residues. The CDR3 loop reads CASTYVGRGTGELFF. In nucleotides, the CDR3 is TGTGCCAGTACGTACGTGGGCCGGGGGACCGGGGAGCTGTTTTTT.